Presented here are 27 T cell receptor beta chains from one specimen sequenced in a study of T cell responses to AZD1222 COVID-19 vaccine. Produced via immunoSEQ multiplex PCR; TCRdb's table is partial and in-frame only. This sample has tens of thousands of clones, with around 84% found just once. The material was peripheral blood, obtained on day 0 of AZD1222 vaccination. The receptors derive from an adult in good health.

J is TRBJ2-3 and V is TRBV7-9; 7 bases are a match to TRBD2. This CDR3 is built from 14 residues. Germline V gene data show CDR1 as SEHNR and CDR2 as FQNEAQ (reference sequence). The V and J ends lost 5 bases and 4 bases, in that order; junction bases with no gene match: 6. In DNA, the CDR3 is TGTGCCAGCAGCCCCTGGGGGGGGGCAGATACGCAGTATTTT. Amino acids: CASSPWGGADTQYF.

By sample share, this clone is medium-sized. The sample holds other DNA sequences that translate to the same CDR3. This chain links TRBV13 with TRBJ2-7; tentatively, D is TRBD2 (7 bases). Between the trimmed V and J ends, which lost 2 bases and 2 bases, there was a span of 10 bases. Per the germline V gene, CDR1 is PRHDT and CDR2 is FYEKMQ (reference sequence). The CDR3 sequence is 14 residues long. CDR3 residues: CASSLTGGPYEQYF. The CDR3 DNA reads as TGTGCCAGCAGCTTAACCGGGGGGCCCTACGAGCAGTACTTC.

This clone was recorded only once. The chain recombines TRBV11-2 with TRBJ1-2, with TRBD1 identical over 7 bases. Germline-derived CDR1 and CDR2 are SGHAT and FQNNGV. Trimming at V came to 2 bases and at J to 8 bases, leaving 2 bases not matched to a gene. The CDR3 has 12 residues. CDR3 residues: CASSLQGDGYTF. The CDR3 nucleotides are TGTGCCAGCAGCTTACAGGGGGACGGCTACACCTTC.

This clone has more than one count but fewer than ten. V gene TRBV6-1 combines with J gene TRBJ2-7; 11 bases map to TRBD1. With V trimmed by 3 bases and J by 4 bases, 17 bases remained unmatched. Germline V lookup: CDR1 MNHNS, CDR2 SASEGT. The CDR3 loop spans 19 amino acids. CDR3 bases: TGTGCCAGCAGTGACGCAGTCGGCAGGGGACAGGGGGGAGTTTACGAGCAGTACTTC. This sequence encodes CASSDAVGRGQGGVYEQYF.

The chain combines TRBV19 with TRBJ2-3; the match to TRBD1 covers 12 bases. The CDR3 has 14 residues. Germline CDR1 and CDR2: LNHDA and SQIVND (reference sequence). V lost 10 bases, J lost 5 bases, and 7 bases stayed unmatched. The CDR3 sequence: CATRDRGLVDTQYF. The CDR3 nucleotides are TGTGCCACCCGGGACAGGGGGCTGGTAGATACGCAGTATTTT.

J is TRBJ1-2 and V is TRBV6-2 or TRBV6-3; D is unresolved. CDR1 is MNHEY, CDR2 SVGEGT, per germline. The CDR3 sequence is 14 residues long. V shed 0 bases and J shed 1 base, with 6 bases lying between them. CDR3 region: CASSYSTYNYGYTF. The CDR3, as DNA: TGTGCCAGCAGTTACTCGACATATAACTATGGCTACACCTTC.

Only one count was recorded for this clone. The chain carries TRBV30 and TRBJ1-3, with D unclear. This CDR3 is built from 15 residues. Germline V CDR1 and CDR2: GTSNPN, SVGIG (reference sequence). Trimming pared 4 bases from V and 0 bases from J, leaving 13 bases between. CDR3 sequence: CAWIGRTGSGNTIYF. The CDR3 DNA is TGTGCCTGGATCGGCAGAACTGGCTCTGGAAACACCATATATTTT.

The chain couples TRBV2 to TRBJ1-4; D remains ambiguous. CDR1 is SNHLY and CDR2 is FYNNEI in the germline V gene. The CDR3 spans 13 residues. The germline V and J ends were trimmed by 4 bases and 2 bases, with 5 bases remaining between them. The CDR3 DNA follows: TGTGCCAGCAGTGGTCAGACTAATGAAAAACTGTTTTTT. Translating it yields CASSGQTNEKLFF.

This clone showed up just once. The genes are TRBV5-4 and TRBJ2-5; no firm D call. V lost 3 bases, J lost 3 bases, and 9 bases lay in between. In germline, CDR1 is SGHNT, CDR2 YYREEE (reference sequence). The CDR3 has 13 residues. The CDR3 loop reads CASSSNREETQYF. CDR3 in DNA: TGTGCCAGCAGCTCGAATAGGGAAGAGACCCAGTACTTC.

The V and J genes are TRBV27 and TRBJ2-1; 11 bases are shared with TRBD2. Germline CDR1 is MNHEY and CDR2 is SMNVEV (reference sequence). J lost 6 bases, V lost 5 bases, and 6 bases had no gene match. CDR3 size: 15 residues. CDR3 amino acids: CASSTPGTSGNEQFF. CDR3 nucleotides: TGTGCCAGCAGTACCCCCGGGACTAGCGGCAATGAGCAGTTCTTC.

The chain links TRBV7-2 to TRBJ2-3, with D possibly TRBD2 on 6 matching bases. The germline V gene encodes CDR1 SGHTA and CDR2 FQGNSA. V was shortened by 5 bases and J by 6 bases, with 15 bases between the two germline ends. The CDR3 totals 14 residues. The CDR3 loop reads CASSQRTRGDTQYF. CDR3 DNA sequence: TGTGCCAGCAGCCAACGGACCCGGGGGGATACGCAGTATTTT.

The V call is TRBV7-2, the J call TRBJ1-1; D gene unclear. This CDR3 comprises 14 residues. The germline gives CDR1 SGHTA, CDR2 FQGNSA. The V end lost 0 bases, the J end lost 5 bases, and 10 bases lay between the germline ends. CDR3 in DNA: TGTGCCAGCAGCTTAGCAGGGATTGGAACTGAAGCTTTCTTT. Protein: CASSLAGIGTEAFF.

The CDR3 DNA is TGTGCCACCAGCTTCGACACCCGAGGCGACAATGAGCAGTTCTTC. Translated, it gives CATSFDTRGDNEQFF. The chain uses TRBV15 and TRBJ2-1; unclear D gene. Germline CDR1 LNHNV, CDR2 YYDKDF (reference sequence). Trimming pared 5 bases from V and 5 bases from J, leaving 16 bases between. The CDR3 runs to 15 residues.

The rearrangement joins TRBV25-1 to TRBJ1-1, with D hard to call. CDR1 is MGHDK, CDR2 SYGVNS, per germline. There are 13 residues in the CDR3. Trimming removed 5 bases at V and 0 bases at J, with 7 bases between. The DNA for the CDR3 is TGTGCCAGCAGTACCCATATGAACACTGAAGCTTTCTTT. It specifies CASSTHMNTEAFF.

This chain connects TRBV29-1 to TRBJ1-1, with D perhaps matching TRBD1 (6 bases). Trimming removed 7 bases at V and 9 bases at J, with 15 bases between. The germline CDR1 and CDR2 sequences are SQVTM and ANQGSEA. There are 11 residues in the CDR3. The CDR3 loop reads CSDTDRSQAFF. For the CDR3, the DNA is TGCAGCGACACCGACAGGTCCCAAGCTTTCTTT.

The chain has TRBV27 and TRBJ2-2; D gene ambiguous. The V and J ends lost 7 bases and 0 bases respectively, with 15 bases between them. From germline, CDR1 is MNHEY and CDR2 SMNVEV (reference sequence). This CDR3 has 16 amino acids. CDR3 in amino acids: CASTPYSKTNTGELFF. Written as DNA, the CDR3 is TGTGCCAGCACCCCTTACTCCAAGACGAACACCGGGGAGCTGTTTTTT.

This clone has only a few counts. The CDR3: CASSLKQGASGNTIYF. The CDR3 nucleotides are TGCGCCAGCAGCTTAAAACAGGGGGCATCTGGAAACACCATATATTTT. The chain links TRBV5-1 to TRBJ1-3; 9 nucleotides agree with TRBD1. The length of the CDR3 is 16 residues. Germline CDR1 reads SGHRS; CDR2 reads YFSETQ. Trimming cost V 2 bases and J 1 base; bases outside gene matches: 4.

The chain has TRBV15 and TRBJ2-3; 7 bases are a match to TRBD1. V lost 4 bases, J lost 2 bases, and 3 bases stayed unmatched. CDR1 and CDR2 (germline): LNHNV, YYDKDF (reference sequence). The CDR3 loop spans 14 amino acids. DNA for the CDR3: TGTGCCACCAGCACTCAGGGGGACACAGATACGCAGTATTTT. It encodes CATSTQGDTDTQYF.

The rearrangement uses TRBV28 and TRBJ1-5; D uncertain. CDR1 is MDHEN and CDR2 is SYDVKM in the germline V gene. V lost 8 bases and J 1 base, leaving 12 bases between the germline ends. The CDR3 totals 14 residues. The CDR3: CASVNSGSNQPQHF. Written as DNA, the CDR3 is TGTGCCAGCGTTAACAGCGGGAGCAATCAGCCCCAGCATTTT.

In DNA, the CDR3 is TGTGCCACCAGTGCCCCCGTCGGCCACGAGCAGTACTTC. Its translation: CATSAPVGHEQYF. The chain links TRBV24-1 to TRBJ2-7; D unresolved. CDR1 and CDR2 (germline): KGHDR, SFDVKD. The CDR3 is 13 amino acids. Trimming pared 5 bases from V and 5 bases from J, leaving 12 bases between.

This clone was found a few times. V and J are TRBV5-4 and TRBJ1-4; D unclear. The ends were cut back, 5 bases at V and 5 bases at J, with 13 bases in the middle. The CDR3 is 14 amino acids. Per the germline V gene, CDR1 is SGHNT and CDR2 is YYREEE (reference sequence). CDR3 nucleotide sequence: TGTGCCAGCAGTCCGACTGGAGGGAATGAAAAACTGTTTTTT. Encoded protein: CASSPTGGNEKLFF.

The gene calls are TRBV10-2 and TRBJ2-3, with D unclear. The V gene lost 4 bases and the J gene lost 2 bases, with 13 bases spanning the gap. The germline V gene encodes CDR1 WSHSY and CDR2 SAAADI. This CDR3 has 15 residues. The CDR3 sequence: CASSVLMGSTDTQYF. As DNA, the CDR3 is TGCGCCAGCAGTGTTTTAATGGGGTCCACAGATACGCAGTATTTT.

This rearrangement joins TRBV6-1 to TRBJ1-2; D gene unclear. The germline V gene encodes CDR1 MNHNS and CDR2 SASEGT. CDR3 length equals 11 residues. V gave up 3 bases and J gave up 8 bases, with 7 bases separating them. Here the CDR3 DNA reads TGTGCCAGCAGTGACAGGCACGGCTACACCTTC. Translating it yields CASSDRHGYTF.

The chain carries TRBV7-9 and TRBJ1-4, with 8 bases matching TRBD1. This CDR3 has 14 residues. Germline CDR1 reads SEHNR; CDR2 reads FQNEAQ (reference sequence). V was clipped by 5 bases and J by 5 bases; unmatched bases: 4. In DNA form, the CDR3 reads TGTGCCAGCAGCCGCGGGACAGGAAATGAAAAACTGTTTTTT. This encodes CASSRGTGNEKLFF.

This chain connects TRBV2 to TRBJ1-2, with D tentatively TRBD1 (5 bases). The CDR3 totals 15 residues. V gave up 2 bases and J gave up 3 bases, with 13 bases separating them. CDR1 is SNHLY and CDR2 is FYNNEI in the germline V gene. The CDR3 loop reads CASSEPREADYGYTF. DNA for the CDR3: TGTGCCAGCAGTGAACCCAGGGAAGCGGACTATGGCTACACCTTC.

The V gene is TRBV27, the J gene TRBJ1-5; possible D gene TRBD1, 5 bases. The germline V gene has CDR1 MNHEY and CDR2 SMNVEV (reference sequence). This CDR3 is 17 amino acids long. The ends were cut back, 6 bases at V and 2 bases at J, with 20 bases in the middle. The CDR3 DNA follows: TGTGCCAGCAGGTCCCGGGGGGGTGTGACGGGCAATCAGCCCCAGCATTTT. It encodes CASRSRGGVTGNQPQHF.

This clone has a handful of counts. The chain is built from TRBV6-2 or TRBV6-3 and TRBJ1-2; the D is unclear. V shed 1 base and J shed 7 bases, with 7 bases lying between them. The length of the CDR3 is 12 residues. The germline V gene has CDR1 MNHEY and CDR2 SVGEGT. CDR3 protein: CASSYFVRGYTF. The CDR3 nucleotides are TGTGCCAGCAGTTACTTTGTTCGTGGCTACACCTTC.